The clone carrying this T cell receptor beta chain occurred a few times. Its target is unknown. The CDR3 is 13 residues long. Trimming stripped 6 bases from V and 4 bases from J, with 12 bases between. This specimen comes from a study of tumor and adjacent non-tumor tissue in lung cancer. Study-wide background: Some 4.2 million productive TCRbeta reads were obtained per sample on average.

Study results and limitations: TCR diversity was significantly greater in tumor than normal lung tissue. Normal lung showed higher cumulative top 100 clone frequency than tumor.

Three rounds of nested PCR, following a modified ARM-PCR protocol, produced the TCRbeta library. TCRdb re-called the multiplex PCR reads through MiXCR, storing one row per CDR3 protein. There are approximately 140,000 distinct CDR3 sequences in the sample; roughly 70% occur only once, and 18% lies in the top ten. This sample's RNA came from whole unsorted tissue. The sequenced sample consisted of lung tumor tissue. This rearrangement joins TRBV12-3 or TRBV12-4 to TRBJ1-1; D not certain. The receptor was derived from a man between 60 and 75 years old with small cell lung cancer. In DNA form, the CDR3 reads TGTGCCAGCAGATCAAACTGGGGCACTGAAGCTTTCTTT. Its protein is CASRSNWGTEAFF.